This TCR beta chain was sequenced during a study of T-cell memory formation after mild COVID-19. CDR1 is SGHRS and CDR2 is YFSETQ in the germline V gene. CDR3 length equals 16 residues. V lost 4 bases to trimming and J lost 5 bases, with 21 bases between them. MiXCR, applied by TCRdb to the 5' RACE reads, yields one record per CDR3 protein. The sample consists of 40,000 to 55,000 distinct CDR3 sequences, about 7.3% of them appearing once. There are many counts of this clonotype. Its cognate antigen is unknown. Study-level points and caveats: A second wave expanding day 15 to 37 was CD4+-biased; contracting clones were balanced. The main location of contracting CD4+ clones was CM and EM, and that of contracting CD8+ clones was EMRA.

The TCR comes from a man younger than 35 who had mild COVID-19 (a few samples of this study predate the infection). Cell type and time point are not known. The chain recombines TRBV5-1 with TRBJ2-5; D unclear. The sample was PBMCs or a T cell subset sorted from them (not recorded which). DNA for the CDR3: TGCGCCAGCAGCCAAGGGCGAGGATTCGTTTCGGAGACCCAGTACTTC. Translating gives CASSQGRGFVSETQYF.